This TCR beta chain comes out of a study of control samples from healthy donors and cancer patients. Libraries were prepared by immunoSEQ multiplex PCR; TCRdb keeps only in-frame clonotypes and omits some of them. The repertoire holds 150,000 to 200,000 clones, with 95% to 96% as singletons. The CDR3 is 13 residues long. Germline V gives CDR1 SGHKS, CDR2 YYEKEE (reference sequence). Trimming took 2 bases from V and 5 from J, leaving 10 bases between them. The V call is TRBV5-5, the J call TRBJ1-1; D not resolved. This receptor was obtained from a woman aged 25 to 39 in good health. Input material: blood. This CDR3 is CASSFNELTEAFF. The CDR3 DNA is TGTGCCAGCAGCTTTAACGAATTGACTGAAGCTTTCTTT. The full variable domain, completed using reference TRBV5-5 and TRBJ1-1, is DAGVTQSPTHLIKTRGQQVTLRCSPISGHKSVSWYQQVLGQGPQFIFQYYEKEERGRGNFPDRFSARQFPNYSSELNVNALLLGDSALYLCASSFNELTEAFFGQGTRLTVV.